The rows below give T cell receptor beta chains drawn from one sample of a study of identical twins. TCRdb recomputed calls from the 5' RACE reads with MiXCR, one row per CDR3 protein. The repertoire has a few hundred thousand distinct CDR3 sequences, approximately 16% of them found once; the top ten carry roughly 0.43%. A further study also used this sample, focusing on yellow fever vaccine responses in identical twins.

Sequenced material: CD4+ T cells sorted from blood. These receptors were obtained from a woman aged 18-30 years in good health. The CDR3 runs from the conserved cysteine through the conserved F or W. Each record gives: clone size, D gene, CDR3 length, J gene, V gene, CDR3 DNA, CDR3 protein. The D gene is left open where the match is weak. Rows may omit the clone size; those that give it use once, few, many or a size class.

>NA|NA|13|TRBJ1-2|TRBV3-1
TGTGCCAGCAGCCAAGAGGGGAACTATGGCTACACCTTC
CASSQEGNYGYTF
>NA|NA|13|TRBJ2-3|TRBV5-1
TGTGCCAGCAGTTTTTTAAGTACAGATACGCAGTATTTT
CASSFLSTDTQYF
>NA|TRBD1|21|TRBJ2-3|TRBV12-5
TGTGCTAGTGGTCCGAGCCCCGGGACAGGGTATGGATTGTCTGGGGAAGATACGCAGTATTTT
CASGPSPGTGYGLSGEDTQYF
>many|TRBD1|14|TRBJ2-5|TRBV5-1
TGCGCCAGCAGCGGAGGGACAGGGGAAGAGACCCAGTACTTC
CASSGGTGEETQYF
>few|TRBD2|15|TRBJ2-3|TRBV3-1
TGTGCCAGCAGTCCAAGCGGGACTAGCACAGATACGCAGTATTTT
CASSPSGTSTDTQYF
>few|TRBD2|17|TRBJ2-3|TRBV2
TGTGCCAGCAGTACCGCCTTAGCGGGGGGGAGCACAGATACGCAGTATTTT
CASSTALAGGSTDTQYF
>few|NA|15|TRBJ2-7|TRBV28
TGTGCCAGCAGTTTCCGTAAGGTGCCCTCCTACGAGCAGTACTTC
CASSFRKVPSYEQYF
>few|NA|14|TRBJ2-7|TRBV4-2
TGTGCCAGCAGTTCAACGACAGGCGGCTACGAGCAGTACTTC
CASSSTTGGYEQYF
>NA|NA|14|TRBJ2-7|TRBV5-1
TGCGCCAGCAGCGACCAAAGGAGGGGCGGAGAGCAGTACTTC
CASSDQRRGGEQYF
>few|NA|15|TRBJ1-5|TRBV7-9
TGTGCCAGCAGCGTCTCGGACGGATTCAATCAGCCCCAGCATTTT
CASSVSDGFNQPQHF
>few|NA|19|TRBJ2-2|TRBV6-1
TGTGCCAGCAGTCCCGTTAGGAGGGCTACTTCCGCGAACACCGGGGAGCTGTTTTTT
CASSPVRRATSANTGELFF
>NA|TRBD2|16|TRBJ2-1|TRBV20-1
TGCAGTGCTAGAGATCCGGATACTAGCGGGGGGAGTGAGCAGTTCTTC
CSARDPDTSGGSEQFF
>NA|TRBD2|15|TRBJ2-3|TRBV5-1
TGCGCCAGCAGGTTGCGGGAGATGAGCACAGATACGCAGTATTTT
CASRLREMSTDTQYF
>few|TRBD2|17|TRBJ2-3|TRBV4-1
TGCGCCAGCAGCCCCCGTAAACCCAGCGGGGCCACAGATACGCAGTATTTT
CASSPRKPSGATDTQYF
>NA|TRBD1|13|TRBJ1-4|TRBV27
TGTGCCAGCCGGGACAGTTCTAATGAAAAACTGTTTTTT
CASRDSSNEKLFF
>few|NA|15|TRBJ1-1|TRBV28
TGTGCCAGCAGACAATCGACAGGACCGTACACTGAAGCTTTCTTT
CASRQSTGPYTEAFF
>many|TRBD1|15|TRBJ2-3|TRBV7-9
TGTGCCAGCAGCCCGGGACAGGGACGCACAGATACGCAGTATTTT
CASSPGQGRTDTQYF
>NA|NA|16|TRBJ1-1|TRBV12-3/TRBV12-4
TGTGCCAGCAGTTCCCGCACGGGACACAAGGGCGCTGAAGCTTTCTTT
CASSSRTGHKGAEAFF
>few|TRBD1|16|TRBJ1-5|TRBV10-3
TGTGCCATCAGTGAGTCGAGTGGGACAGGGCCCCAGCCCCAGCATTTT
CAISESSGTGPQPQHF
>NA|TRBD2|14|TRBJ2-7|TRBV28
TGTGCCAGCAGTTTCCCAGCGGGAGGGTACGAGCAGTACTTC
CASSFPAGGYEQYF
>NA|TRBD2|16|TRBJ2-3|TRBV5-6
TGTGCCAGCAGCTTGTTAACTAGCGGGAGAACAGATACGCAGTATTTT
CASSLLTSGRTDTQYF
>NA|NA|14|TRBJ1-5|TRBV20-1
TGCAGTGCTAGGCCCGGGTGGGGTAATCAGCCCCAGCATTTT
CSARPGWGNQPQHF
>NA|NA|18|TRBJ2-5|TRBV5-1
TGCGCCAGCAGCTTGTTGGACCGCCGGGACTTGAAAGGGGAGACCCAGTACTTC
CASSLLDRRDLKGETQYF
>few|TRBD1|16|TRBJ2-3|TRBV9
TGTGCCAGCAGCCCGAGGACAGGGCGGTTTTCAGATACGCAGTATTTT
CASSPRTGRFSDTQYF
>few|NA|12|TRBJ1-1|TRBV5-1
TGCGCCAGCAGCTTGGGGGCAGGAGAAGCTTTCTTT
CASSLGAGEAFF
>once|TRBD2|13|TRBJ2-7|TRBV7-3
TGTGCCAGCAGCCGCGGGACTAACTACGAGCAGTACTTC
CASSRGTNYEQYF
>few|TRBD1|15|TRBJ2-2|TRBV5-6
TGTGCCAGCAGCCGACAGGGGGCTGAAGACGGGGAGCTGTTTTTT
CASSRQGAEDGELFF
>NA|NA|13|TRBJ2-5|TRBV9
TGTGCCAGCAGCTCGGACTTCCAAGAGACCCAGTACTTC
CASSSDFQETQYF
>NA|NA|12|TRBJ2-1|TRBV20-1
TGCAGTGCTAGAGCCGTCCTCAATGAGCAGTTCTTC
CSARAVLNEQFF
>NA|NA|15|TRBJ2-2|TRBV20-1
TGCAGTGCTAGGGCTGGGACAACAAACACCGGGGAGCTGTTTTTT
CSARAGTTNTGELFF
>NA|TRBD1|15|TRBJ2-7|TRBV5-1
TGCGCCAGCAGCTTGGATGGACAGGGTGCCCACGAGCAGTACTTC
CASSLDGQGAHEQYF
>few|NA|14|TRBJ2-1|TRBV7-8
TGTGCCAGCAGCTCGGAGACCCCCTACAATGAGCAGTTCTTC
CASSSETPYNEQFF
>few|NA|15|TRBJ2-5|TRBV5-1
TGCGCCAGCAGCCTTATGGGGGCGCCCGAAGAGACCCAGTACTTC
CASSLMGAPEETQYF
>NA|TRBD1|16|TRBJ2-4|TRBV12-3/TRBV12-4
TGTGCCAGCAGTTTAGGCAGGGGGCGAACCAAAAACATTCAGTACTTC
CASSLGRGRTKNIQYF
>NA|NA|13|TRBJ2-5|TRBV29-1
TGCAGCTCTTTAACTGGGGGACAAGAGACCCAGTACTTC
CSSLTGGQETQYF
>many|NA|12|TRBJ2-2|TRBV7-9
TGTGCCAGCAGCCTGGGGTCCGGGGAGCTGTTTTTT
CASSLGSGELFF
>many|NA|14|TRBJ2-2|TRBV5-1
TGCGCCAGCAGCTACTCCCCGGGTACCGGGGAGCTGTTTTTT
CASSYSPGTGELFF
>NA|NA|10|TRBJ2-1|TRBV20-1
TGCAGTGTGGTGGGGACTGAGCAGTTCTTC
CSVVGTEQFF
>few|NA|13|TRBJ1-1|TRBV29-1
TGCAGCACCCAACCGACATTCCGCGATGAAGCTTTCTTT
CSTQPTFRDEAFF